This entry describes one T cell receptor beta chain. Assay used: immunoSEQ multiplex PCR; TCRdb lists only in-frame clones, some missing. The repertoire holds 80,000 to 90,000 clones, 65% to 80% seen once, with around 10% in the top ten. This sample was taken from a study of blood T cell repertoires in COVID-19. Study summary: The United States, Italy and Spain supplied acute and convalescent COVID-19 samples. Nucleic acid was either cDNA or gDNA, and it came from T cells, B-cell-depleted T cells, or PBMCs.

Sequenced sample: peripheral blood. This receptor was identified in a man in his 70s with acute or convalescent COVID-19.

The CDR3 sequence is CASRDLYEQYF. CDR3 nucleotides: TGTGCCAGCAGGGACTTGTACGAGCAGTACTTC. The rearrangement links TRBV11-2 to TRBJ2-7, with D possibly matching TRBD2 (5 bases). Trimming pared 6 bases from V and 4 bases from J, leaving 7 bases between. This CDR3 has 11 amino acids. Germline V CDR1 and CDR2: SGHAT, FQNNGV.